The TCR beta chain under discussion was sequenced for a study of cytomegalovirus exposure and HLA in healthy donors. Study outcomes and limitations: A link between a missense DCLRE1C variant and TCR beta V- and J-gene trimming emerged from a later analysis. Rarity characterized most TCR sequences, yet some public TCRs appeared in many donors. In a later analysis, at a false discovery rate of 0.05, approximately 16,000 TCR beta sequences were associated with HLA alleles. A later analysis reported that several of the most significant clusters appeared to be linked to common viral pathogens, among them Epstein-Barr virus.

As for this clone: The target antigen is unknown.

Use of 60 Vbeta and 13 Jbeta primers characterized the PCR. Libraries were prepared by immunoSEQ multiplex PCR; TCRdb keeps only in-frame clonotypes and omits some of them. The repertoire holds approximately 54,000 clones, with 82% as singletons. Trimming pared 0 bases from V and 2 bases from J, leaving 7 bases between. Germline-derived CDR1 and CDR2 are SGHTA and FQGTGA. This CDR3 has 14 amino acids. The sequencing input was PBMCs. The V and J genes are TRBV7-3 and TRBJ1-1, with D unresolved. The source is a young woman in good health and CMV-seronegative. CDR3: CASSLTGFNTEAFF. CDR3 coding DNA: TGTGCCAGCAGCTTAACCGGGTTCAACACTGAAGCTTTCTTT.